These 14 T cell receptor beta chains originate from one sample sequenced in a study of blood T cell repertoires in COVID-19 (dated by TCRdb to the early 2020s). The library was built by means of the immunoSEQ multiplex PCR assay. As stored in TCRdb, this immuneACCESS dataset retains in-frame rearrangements with V and J assigned. A fraction of the clones does not appear; measured against another copy, unresolved V genes explain less than half of the discrepancy, and the remainder lacks a known reason. The sample table records 150,000 to 200,000 clones; approximately 90% of these occur just once. Approximately 12% of the sample is taken by the ten largest. Sequences were obtained from peripheral blood. These receptor sequences come from a woman between 65 and 79 years old with COVID-19, enrolled during active disease.

The chain uses TRBV6-5 and TRBJ1-1; D possibly corresponds to TRBD1 (6 bases). Germline loops: CDR1 MNHEY, CDR2 SVGAGI. The CDR3 loop spans 15 amino acids. The V end was cut by 5 bases, the J end by 5 bases, with 18 bases between. CDR3 nucleotides: TGTGCCAGCAGTCAAAGGACAGCTTTGGGGACTGAAGCTTTCTTT. This sequence encodes CASSQRTALGTEAFF.

This sequence joins TRBV25-1 and TRBJ2-1, with 9 bases fitting TRBD2. With 5 bases clipped from V and 0 bases from J, the junction kept 5 bases outside the gene matches. The CDR3 loop spans 16 amino acids. Germline loops: CDR1 MGHDK, CDR2 SYGVNS. The CDR3 DNA is TGTGCCAGCAGTTTTGCGGGAGGGCCCTCCTACAATGAGCAGTTCTTC. Its protein product is CASSFAGGPSYNEQFF.

CDR3 DNA: TGTGCCAGCAGGGCTATGGGACAGGGGGATGGCTACACCTTC. Translated: CASRAMGQGDGYTF. The V call is TRBV6-5, the J call TRBJ1-2, with 11 bases that match TRBD1. Germline CDR1 MNHEY, CDR2 SVGAGI. Trimming removed 6 bases from V and 6 bases from J; junction bases left unmatched: 6. The CDR3 sequence is 14 residues long.

This chain uses TRBV4-2 with TRBJ2-7, with TRBD2 matching over 8 bases. V lost 0 bases to trimming and J lost 5 bases; unmatched junction nucleotides: 9. The CDR3 spans 16 residues. The germline V gene encodes CDR1 LGHNA and CDR2 YNFKEQ. CDR3 in DNA: TGTGCCAGCAGCCAAGATAGTGGTAAGCGGGAGAACGAGCAGTACTTC. As protein: CASSQDSGKRENEQYF.

This clone was picked up one time. The chain has TRBV7-9 and TRBJ1-2; D might be TRBD1 (5 bases). V lost 5 bases and J 2 bases, leaving 18 bases between the germline ends. Germline V gene data show CDR1 as SEHNR and CDR2 as FQNEAQ (reference sequence). This CDR3 has 16 residues. The CDR3 spells CASSHNSPGINYGYTF. The CDR3, as DNA: TGTGCCAGCAGCCACAACTCCCCAGGGATCAACTATGGCTACACCTTC.

This chain links TRBV7-9 with TRBJ2-5; D call uncertain. Germline V gene lookup returns CDR1 SEHNR and CDR2 FQNEAQ (reference sequence). V lost 1 base to trimming and J lost 3 bases, with 9 bases between them. The CDR3 runs 14 residues. CDR3 amino acids: CASSLGSPEETQYF. CDR3 bases: TGTGCCAGCAGCTTAGGTTCGCCAGAAGAGACCCAGTACTTC.

CDR3 bases: TGTGCCAGCAACGGGAGGGACCCATACAATGAGCAGTTCTTC. Protein: CASNGRDPYNEQFF. The chain couples TRBV27 to TRBJ2-1, with 8 nucleotides matching TRBD2. V dropped 7 bases and J dropped 4; count of bases not matched to a gene: 6. There are 14 residues in the CDR3. The V gene's germline CDR1 is MNHEY and CDR2 SMNVEV (reference sequence).

The rearrangement joins TRBV15 to TRBJ1-1; a possible D gene is TRBD1 (5 bases). The germline V and J ends were trimmed by 3 bases and 6 bases, with 17 bases remaining between them. The CDR3 totals 15 residues. Germline CDR1 is LNHNV and CDR2 is YYDKDF (reference sequence). The CDR3 DNA sequence: TGTGCCACCAGCAGGCAGACGGCAGGGTTCGCTGAAGCTTTCTTT. It translates to CATSRQTAGFAEAFF.

This clone was seen a few times. The chain couples TRBV24-1 to TRBJ2-1, with 8 bases aligning to TRBD2. CDR3 length: 16 residues. Per germline, CDR1 KGHDR and CDR2 SFDVKD. With 4 bases clipped from V and 7 bases from J, the junction kept 11 bases outside the gene matches. CDR3 protein: CATSEPGTRGGNEQFF. The CDR3 DNA is TGTGCCACCAGTGAACCCGGGACTAGAGGGGGTAATGAGCAGTTCTTC.

This clone was seen only once. The V gene is TRBV7-3, the J gene TRBJ2-6, with 8 bases matching TRBD1. The ends lost 0 bases at V and 1 base at J; junction bases unmatched: 8. Germline lookup yields CDR1 SGHTA and CDR2 FQGTGA. The CDR3 length is 19 residues. DNA of the CDR3: TGTGCCAGCAGCTTAACTAGGGACAGGCCACGGTCTGGGGCCAACGTCCTGACTTTC. Amino acid sequence: CASSLTRDRPRSGANVLTF.

The chain is built from TRBV28 and TRBJ2-7; TRBD1 might be the D (5 bases). This CDR3 is 12 amino acids long. From germline, CDR1 is MDHEN and CDR2 SYDVKM. The V gene lost 6 bases and the J gene lost 3 bases, with 9 bases spanning the gap. The CDR3 is CASSRTRYEQYF. As DNA, the CDR3 is TGTGCCAGCAGCCGGACACGCTACGAGCAGTACTTC.

The V gene is TRBV2, the J gene TRBJ1-2, with D hard to call. Trimming removed 9 bases at V and 0 bases at J, with 14 bases between. In germline, CDR1 is SNHLY, CDR2 FYNNEI. The CDR3 spans 14 residues. In DNA, the CDR3 is TGTGCCAGTCGAGGCCCAGCTTCTAACTATGGCTACACCTTC. It encodes CASRGPASNYGYTF. The full variable domain, in which reference TRBV2 and TRBJ1-2 provide the parts outside the CDR3, is EPEVTQTPSHQVTQMGQEVILRCVPISNHLYFYWYRQILGQKVEFLVSFYNNEISEKSEIFDDQFSVERPDGSNFTLKIRSTKLEDSAMYFCASRGPASNYGYTFGSGTRLTVV.

The genes are TRBV5-5 and TRBJ2-3; a possible D gene is TRBD2 (7 bases). The germline gives CDR1 SGHKS, CDR2 YYEKEE (reference sequence). The CDR3 contains 15 residues. Between the trimmed V and J ends, which lost 2 bases and 1 base, there was a span of 11 bases. The chain's CDR3 is CASSLGEGGTDTQYF. The DNA of the CDR3 is TGTGCCAGCAGCTTAGGGGAGGGGGGCACAGATACGCAGTATTTT.

In its sample, this clone was seen once. The chain has TRBV11-3 and TRBJ2-7; D possibly corresponds to TRBD2 (5 bases). The V end lost 1 base, the J end lost 6 bases, and 10 bases lay between the germline ends. The CDR3 is 13 amino acids. Germline V gene lookup returns CDR1 SGHNT and CDR2 YENEEA. This chain's CDR3 is CASSLVGVGEQYF. As DNA, the CDR3 is TGTGCCAGCAGCTTAGTCGGGGTCGGCGAGCAGTACTTC.